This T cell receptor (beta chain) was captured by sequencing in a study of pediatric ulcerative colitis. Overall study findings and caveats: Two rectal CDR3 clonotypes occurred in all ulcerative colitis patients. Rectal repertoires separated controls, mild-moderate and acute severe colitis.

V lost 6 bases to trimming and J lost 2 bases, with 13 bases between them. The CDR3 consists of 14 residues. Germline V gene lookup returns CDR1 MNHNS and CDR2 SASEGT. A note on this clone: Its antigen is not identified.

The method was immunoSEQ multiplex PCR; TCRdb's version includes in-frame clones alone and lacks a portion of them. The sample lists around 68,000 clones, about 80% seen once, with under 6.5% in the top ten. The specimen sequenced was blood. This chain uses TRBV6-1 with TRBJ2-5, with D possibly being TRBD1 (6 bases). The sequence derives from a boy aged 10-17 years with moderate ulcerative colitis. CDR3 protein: CASSYGTKQETQYF. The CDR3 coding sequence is TGTGCCAGCAGCTACGGGACAAAGCAAGAGACCCAGTACTTC.